This TCR beta chain was identified in a study of CD8 T cells in Susac syndrome. The J segment lost 5 bases and the V segment lost 0 bases, leaving 0 bases of the junction unmatched. The CDR3 has 14 residues. Germline CDR1 is SGHNT and CDR2 is YYREEE (reference sequence). It was negative isolation that provided the CD8+ and CD4+ T cells, whereas TEMRA cells were enriched by FACS. This clonotype came up a few times. Random hexamers were used to reverse transcribe about 0.45 to 1 ug of RNA. The immunoSEQ assay covered 54 Vbeta and 13 Jbeta segments for CDR3. TCRdb recomputed calls from the immunoSEQ multiplex PCR reads with MiXCR, one row per CDR3 protein. The repertoire holds some 240,000 distinct CDR3 sequences, with around 96% as singletons.

The sequence came from a human donor with Susac syndrome. V is TRBV5-4 and J is TRBJ2-2, with 8 bases aligning to TRBD1. Sequenced: CD4+ T cells from PBMCs. DNA of the CDR3: TGTGCCAGCAGCTTGGGGACAGGGACCGGGGAGCTGTTTTTT. Translated, it gives CASSLGTGTGELFF.